This is a list of T cell receptor beta chains from one sample in a study of control samples from healthy donors and cancer patients. Measured with immunoSEQ multiplex PCR; TCRdb has only the in-frame clones, and not every one. The sample shows 150,000 or so clones, 93% of them seen only once. The sequenced sample consisted of blood. The receptors come from a young man in good health. CDR3s include the opening cysteine and the closing phenylalanine or tryptophan. D genes are given only for firm matches. Clone size is not always given. Where it is, it says once, few, many or a class for expanded clones.

J gene,D gene,clone size,V gene,CDR3 protein,CDR3 DNA
TRBJ1-1,.,.,TRBV12-3/TRBV12-4,CASSRTLSTEAFF,TGTGCCAGCAGTCGGACATTAAGCACTGAAGCTTTCTTT
TRBJ2-7,.,.,TRBV28,CASSLLRLREQYF,TGTGCCAGCAGTTTGCTACGGCTCCGCGAGCAGTACTTC
TRBJ1-1,.,.,TRBV13,CASSLRGTEAFF,TGTGCCAGCAGCCTAAGAGGCACTGAAGCTTTCTTT
TRBJ2-3,TRBD2,.,TRBV13,CASSKQGLEFRRIDTQYF,TGTGCCAGCAGCAAGCAGGGACTAGAATTCCGACGCATCGATACGCAGTATTTT
TRBJ1-5,.,once,TRBV27,CASRKGAGQPQHF,TGTGCCAGCAGGAAGGGTGCAGGGCAGCCCCAGCATTTT
TRBJ2-5,.,.,TRBV19,CASSNVETQYF,TGTGCCAGTAGTAATGTGGAGACCCAGTACTTC
TRBJ1-2,.,.,TRBV11-2,CASSFRNGYGYTF,TGTGCCAGCAGCTTTAGGAATGGGTATGGCTACACCTTC
TRBJ1-2,.,.,TRBV28,CASSSLRGVGNYGYTF,TGTGCCAGCAGTTCCCTACGAGGGGTGGGTAACTATGGCTACACCTTC
TRBJ1-2,.,.,TRBV28,CASSIWTVFDANYGYTF,TGTGCCAGCAGTATCTGGACAGTTTTCGACGCTAACTATGGCTACACCTTC
TRBJ1-2,.,.,TRBV30,CAWSAGPGAYTF,TGTGCCTGGAGTGCTGGTCCGGGTGCCTACACCTTC
TRBJ1-5,.,.,TRBV18,CASSPTISNQPQHF,TGTGCCAGCTCACCAACAATTAGCAATCAGCCCCAGCATTTT
TRBJ1-5,TRBD1,.,TRBV30,CAWSPGQHSNQPQHF,TGTGCCTGGAGCCCGGGACAGCATAGCAATCAGCCCCAGCATTTT
TRBJ2-1,TRBD2,.,TRBV5-4,CASSFLQGLAGGEFF,TGTGCCAGCAGCTTTTTACAGGGACTAGCGGGAGGGGAGTTCTTC
TRBJ1-5,TRBD1,.,TRBV28,CASSSGQGGNQPQHF,TGTGCCAGCAGTTCGGGACAGGGGGGCAATCAGCCCCAGCATTTT
TRBJ1-5,.,once,TRBV12-2,CASRLDSRGLPQHF,TGTGCAAGTCGCTTGGACAGTCGTGGTTTGCCCCAGCATTTT
TRBJ1-2,.,.,TRBV5-6,CASTRGDYGYTF,TGTGCCAGCACTCGGGGGGACTATGGCTACACCTTC
TRBJ1-1,.,.,TRBV4-1,CASSHSPPETGSLTEAFF,TGCGCCAGCAGCCATTCCCCACCGGAAACAGGGAGTTTGACTGAAGCTTTCTTT
TRBJ1-2,.,.,TRBV9,CASSSGAGYGYTF,TGTGCCAGCAGCTCCGGGGCGGGCTATGGCTACACCTTC